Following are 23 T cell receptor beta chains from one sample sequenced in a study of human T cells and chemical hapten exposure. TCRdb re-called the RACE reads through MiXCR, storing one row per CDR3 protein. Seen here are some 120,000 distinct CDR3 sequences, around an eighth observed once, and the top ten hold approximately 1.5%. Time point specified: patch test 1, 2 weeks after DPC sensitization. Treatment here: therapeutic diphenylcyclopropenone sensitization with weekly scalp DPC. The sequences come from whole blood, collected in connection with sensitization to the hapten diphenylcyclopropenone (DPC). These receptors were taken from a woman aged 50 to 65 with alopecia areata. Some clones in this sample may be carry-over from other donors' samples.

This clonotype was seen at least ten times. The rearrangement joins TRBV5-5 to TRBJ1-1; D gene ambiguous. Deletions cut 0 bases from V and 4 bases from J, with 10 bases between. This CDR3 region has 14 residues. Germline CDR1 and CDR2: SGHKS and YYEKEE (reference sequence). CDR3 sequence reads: CASSLGQLPTEAFF. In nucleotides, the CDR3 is TGTGCCAGCAGCTTGGGCCAGCTTCCCACTGAAGCTTTCTTT.

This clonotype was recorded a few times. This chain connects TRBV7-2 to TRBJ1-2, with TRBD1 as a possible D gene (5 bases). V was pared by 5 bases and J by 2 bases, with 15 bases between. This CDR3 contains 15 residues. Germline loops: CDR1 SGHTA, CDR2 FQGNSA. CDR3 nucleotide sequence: TGTGCCAGCAGCCCAGATGGGGCAGGGAACTATGGCTACACCTTC. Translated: CASSPDGAGNYGYTF.

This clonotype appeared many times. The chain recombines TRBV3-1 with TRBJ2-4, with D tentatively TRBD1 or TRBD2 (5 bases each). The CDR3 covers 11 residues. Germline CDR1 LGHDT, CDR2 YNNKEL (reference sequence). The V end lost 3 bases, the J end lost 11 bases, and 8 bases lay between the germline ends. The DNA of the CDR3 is TGTGCCAGCAGCCAGGGGACGCTTCAGTACTTC. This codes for CASSQGTLQYF. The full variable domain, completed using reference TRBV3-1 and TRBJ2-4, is DTAVSQTPKYLVTQMGNDKSIKCEQNLGHDTMYWYKQDSKKFLKIMFSYNNKELIINETVPNRFSPKSPDKAHLNLHINSLELGDSAVYFCASSQGTLQYFGAGTRLSVL.

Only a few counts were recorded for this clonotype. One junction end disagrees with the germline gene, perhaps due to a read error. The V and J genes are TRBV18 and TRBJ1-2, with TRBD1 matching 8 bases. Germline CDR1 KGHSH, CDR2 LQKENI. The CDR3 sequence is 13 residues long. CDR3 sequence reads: CASSLRTGHFKDF. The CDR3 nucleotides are TGTGCCAGCTCACTCCGGACAGGGCACTTTAAAGACTTC.

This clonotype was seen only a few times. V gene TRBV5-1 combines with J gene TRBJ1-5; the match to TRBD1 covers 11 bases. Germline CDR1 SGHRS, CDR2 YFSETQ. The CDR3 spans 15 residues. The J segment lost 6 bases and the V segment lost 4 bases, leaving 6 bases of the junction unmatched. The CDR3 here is CASSPGQGAGQPQHF. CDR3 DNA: TGCGCCAGCAGCCCCGGACAGGGGGCAGGTCAGCCCCAGCATTTT.

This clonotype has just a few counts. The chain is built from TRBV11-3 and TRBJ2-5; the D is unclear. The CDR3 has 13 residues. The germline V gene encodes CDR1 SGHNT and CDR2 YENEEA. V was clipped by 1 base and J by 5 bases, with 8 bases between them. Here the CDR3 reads CASSLGRTETQYF. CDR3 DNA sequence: TGTGCCAGCAGCTTAGGGAGAACGGAGACCCAGTACTTC.

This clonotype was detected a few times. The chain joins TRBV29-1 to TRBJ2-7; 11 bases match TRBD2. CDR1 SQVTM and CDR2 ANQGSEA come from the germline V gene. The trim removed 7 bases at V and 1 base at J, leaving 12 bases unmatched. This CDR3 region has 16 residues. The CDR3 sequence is CSAGNSGTSGSYEQYF. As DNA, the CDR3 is TGCAGCGCCGGCAATTCCGGGACTAGCGGTTCCTACGAGCAGTACTTC.

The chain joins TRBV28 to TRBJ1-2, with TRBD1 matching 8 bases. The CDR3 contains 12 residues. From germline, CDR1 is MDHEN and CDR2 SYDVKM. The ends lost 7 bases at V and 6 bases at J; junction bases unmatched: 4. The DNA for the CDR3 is TGTGCCAGCACTCAGGACAGGGATGGCTACACCTTC. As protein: CASTQDRDGYTF.

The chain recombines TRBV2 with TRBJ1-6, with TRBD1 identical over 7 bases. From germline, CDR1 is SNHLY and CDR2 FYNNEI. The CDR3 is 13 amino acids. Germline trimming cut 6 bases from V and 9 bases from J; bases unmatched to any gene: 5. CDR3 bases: TGTGCCAGCAGGGCAGGGGGATTTTCACCCCTCCACTTT. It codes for CASRAGGFSPLHF.

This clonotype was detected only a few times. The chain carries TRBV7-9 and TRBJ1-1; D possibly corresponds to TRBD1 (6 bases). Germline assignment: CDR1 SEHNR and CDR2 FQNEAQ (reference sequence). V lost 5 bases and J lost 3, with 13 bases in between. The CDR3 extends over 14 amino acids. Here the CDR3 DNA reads TGTGCCAGCAGCATTACAGGGTCGGACACTGAAGCTTTCTTT. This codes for CASSITGSDTEAFF.

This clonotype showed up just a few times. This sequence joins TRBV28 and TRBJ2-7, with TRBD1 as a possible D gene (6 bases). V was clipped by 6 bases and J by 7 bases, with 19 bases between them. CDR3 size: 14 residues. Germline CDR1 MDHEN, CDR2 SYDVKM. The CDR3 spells CASRFGQPYREQYF. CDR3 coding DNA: TGTGCCAGCAGATTCGGACAGCCGTATAGGGAGCAGTACTTC.

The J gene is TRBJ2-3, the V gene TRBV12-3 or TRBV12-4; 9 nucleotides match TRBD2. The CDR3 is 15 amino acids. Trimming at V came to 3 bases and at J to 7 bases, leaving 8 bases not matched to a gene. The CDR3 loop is CASSLGGRGRNTQYF. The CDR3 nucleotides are TGTGCCAGCAGTTTGGGCGGGAGGGGACGCAATACGCAGTATTTT.

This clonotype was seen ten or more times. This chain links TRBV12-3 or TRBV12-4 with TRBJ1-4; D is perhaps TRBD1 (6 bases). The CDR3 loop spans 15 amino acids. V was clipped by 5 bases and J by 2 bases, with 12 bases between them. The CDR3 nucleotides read TGTGCCAGCAGTGGTCAGGGGCTCACTAATGAAAAACTGTTTTTT. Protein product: CASSGQGLTNEKLFF.

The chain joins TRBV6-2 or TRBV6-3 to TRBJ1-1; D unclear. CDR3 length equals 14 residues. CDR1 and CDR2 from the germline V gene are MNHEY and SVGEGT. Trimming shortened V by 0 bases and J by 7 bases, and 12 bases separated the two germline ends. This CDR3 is CASSYSEGQREAFF. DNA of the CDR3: TGTGCCAGCAGTTACTCGGAGGGCCAGCGTGAAGCTTTCTTT.

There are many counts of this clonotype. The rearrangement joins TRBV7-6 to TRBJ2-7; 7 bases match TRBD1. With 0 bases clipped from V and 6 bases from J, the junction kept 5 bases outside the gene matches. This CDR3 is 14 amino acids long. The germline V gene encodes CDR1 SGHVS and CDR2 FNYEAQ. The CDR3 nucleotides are TGTGCCAGCAGCTTAGCTCAGGGGGAAAGCGAGCAGTACTTC. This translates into CASSLAQGESEQYF.

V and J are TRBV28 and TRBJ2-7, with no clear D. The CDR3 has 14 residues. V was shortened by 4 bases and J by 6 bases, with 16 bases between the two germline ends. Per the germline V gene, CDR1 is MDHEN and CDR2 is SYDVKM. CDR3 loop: CASSSPILTGEQYF. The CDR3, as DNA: TGTGCCAGCAGTTCCCCCATTTTGACCGGCGAGCAGTACTTC.

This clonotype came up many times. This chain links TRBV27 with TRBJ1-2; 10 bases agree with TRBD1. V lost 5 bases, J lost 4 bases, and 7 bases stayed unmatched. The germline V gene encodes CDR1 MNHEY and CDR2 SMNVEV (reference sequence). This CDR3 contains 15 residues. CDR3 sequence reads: CASSPPGQGIYGYTF. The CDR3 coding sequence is TGTGCCAGCAGTCCTCCGGGACAGGGGATCTATGGCTACACCTTC.

The CDR3 loop reads CASSFSVGTDTQYF. For the CDR3, the DNA is TGTGCCAGCAGCTTCTCGGTCGGCACAGATACGCAGTATTTT. V and J are TRBV7-2 and TRBJ2-3; unclear D gene. This CDR3 spans 14 amino acids. The V gene lost 3 bases and the J gene lost 1 base, with 8 bases spanning the gap. CDR1 is SGHTA, CDR2 FQGNSA, per germline.

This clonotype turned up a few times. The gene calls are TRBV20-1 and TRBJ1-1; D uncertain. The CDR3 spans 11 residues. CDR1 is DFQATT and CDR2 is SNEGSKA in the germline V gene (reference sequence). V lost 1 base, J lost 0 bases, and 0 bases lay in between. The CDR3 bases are TGCAGTGCTAGAGTGAACACTGAAGCTTTCTTT. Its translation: CSARVNTEAFF.

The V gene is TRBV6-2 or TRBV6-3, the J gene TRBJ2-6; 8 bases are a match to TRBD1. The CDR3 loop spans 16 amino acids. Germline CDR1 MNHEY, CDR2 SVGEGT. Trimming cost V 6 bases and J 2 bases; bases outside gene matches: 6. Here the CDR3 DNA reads TGTGCCAGCAGACGGACAGGGTTGACTGGGGCCAACGTCCTGACTTTC. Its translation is CASRRTGLTGANVLTF.

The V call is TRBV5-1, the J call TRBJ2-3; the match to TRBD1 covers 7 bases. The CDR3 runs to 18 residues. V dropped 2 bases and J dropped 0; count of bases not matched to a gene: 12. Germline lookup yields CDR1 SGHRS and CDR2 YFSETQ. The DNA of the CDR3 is TGCGCCAGCAGCTTACCGGGACAGAAAGCTACAAGCACAGATACGCAGTATTTT. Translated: CASSLPGQKATSTDTQYF.

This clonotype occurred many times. The CDR3 spells CASSTRQAENTEAFF. CDR3 bases: TGCGCCAGCAGCACCCGACAGGCCGAGAACACTGAAGCTTTCTTT. This chain uses TRBV4-3 with TRBJ1-1, with D perhaps matching TRBD1 (6 bases). This CDR3 has 15 amino acids. V gave up 5 bases and J gave up 1 base, with 14 bases separating them. Germline V CDR1 and CDR2: LGHNA, YSLEER.

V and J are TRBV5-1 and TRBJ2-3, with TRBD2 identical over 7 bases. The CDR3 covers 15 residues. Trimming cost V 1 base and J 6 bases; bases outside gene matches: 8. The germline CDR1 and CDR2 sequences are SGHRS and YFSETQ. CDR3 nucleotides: TGCGCCAGCAGCTTGTCGCTAGCGGTGCGGGATACGCAGTATTTT. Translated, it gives CASSLSLAVRDTQYF.